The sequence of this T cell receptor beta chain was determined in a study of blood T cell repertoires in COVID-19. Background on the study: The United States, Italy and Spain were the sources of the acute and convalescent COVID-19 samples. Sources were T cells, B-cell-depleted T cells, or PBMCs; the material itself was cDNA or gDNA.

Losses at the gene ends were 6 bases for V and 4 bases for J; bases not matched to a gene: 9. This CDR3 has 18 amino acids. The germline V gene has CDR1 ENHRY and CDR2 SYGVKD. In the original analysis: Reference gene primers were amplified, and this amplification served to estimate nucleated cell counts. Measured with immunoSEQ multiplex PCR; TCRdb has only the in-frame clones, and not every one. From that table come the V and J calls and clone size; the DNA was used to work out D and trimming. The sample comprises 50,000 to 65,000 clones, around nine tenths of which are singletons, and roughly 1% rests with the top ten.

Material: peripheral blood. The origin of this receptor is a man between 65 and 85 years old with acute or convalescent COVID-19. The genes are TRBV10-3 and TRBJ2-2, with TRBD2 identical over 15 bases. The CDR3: CAISYGLAGGPSTGELFF. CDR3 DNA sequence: TGTGCCATCAGCTACGGACTAGCGGGAGGGCCGAGCACCGGGGAGCTGTTTTTT.